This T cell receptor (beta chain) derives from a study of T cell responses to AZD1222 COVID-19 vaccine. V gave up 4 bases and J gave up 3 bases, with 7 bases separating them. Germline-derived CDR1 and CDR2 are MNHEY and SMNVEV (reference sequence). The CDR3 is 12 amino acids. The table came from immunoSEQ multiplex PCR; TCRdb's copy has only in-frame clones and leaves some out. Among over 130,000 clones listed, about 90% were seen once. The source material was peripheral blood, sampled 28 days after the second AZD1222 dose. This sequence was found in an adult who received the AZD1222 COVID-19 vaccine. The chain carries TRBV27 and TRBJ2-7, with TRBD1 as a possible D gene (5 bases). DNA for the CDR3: TGTGCCAGCAGTTACCAGGGCTACGAGCAGTACTTC. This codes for CASSYQGYEQYF.